This T cell receptor (beta chain) was captured in a study of long-term antiretroviral therapy in people with HIV. Run at survey level, the immunoSEQ assay was version v3.0. This table comes from immunoSEQ multiplex PCR, and its TCRdb copy is limited to in-frame clones, with some not included. Among roughly 21,000 clones, roughly 85% were seen once, and the ten largest hold around 6%. Held in samples before DNA extraction were about 0.85-11 million cryopreserved PBMC. The TCR sequence derives from a woman aged 25-40 years with HIV. Sequencing used unsorted PBMCs, obtained 0.2 years after starting antiretroviral therapy.

CDR3 DNA: TGCAGCGTTGAAGATCTACCTTTGGACAAAGTCCGTGGCTACACCTTC. This codes for CSVEDLPLDKVRGYTF. This chain connects TRBV29-1 to TRBJ1-2; the D gene is possibly TRBD1 (5 bases). The V and J ends lost 0 bases and 7 bases respectively, with 21 bases between them. Germline values: CDR1 SQVTM, CDR2 ANQGSEA. The CDR3 covers 16 residues.